Shown below are 14 T cell receptor beta chains from a single sample sequenced in a study of blood T cell repertoires in COVID-19. Method: immunoSEQ multiplex PCR; TCRdb's copy keeps in-frame clones and lacks some. The sample consists of tens of thousands of clones, approximately 86% of them appearing once. Sequencing input: peripheral blood. The source is a woman aged 60 to 75 with acute or convalescent COVID-19.

V usage is TRBV5-4 and J usage is TRBJ2-2, with D perhaps TRBD2 (7 bases). The CDR3 length is 16 residues. The V gene lost 4 bases and the J gene lost 7 bases, with 20 bases spanning the gap. CDR1 and CDR2 (germline): SGHNT, YYREEE (reference sequence). DNA of the CDR3: TGTGCCAGCAGCCGGGAGGTGGGGGGGCCTGTCGGGGAGCTGTTTTTT. Residues: CASSREVGGPVGELFF. Complete variable domain (other parts from reference TRBV5-4 and TRBJ2-2): ETGVTQSPTHLIKTRGQQVTLRCSSQSGHNTVSWYQQALGQGPQFIFQYYREEENGRGNFPPRFSGLQFPNYSSELNVNALELDDSALYLCASSREVGGPVGELFFGEGSRLTVL.

This chain links TRBV10-3 with TRBJ1-4; 7 bases align to TRBD1. This CDR3 has 14 residues. Trimming cost V 6 bases and J 4 bases; bases outside gene matches: 5. The V gene's germline CDR1 is ENHRY and CDR2 SYGVKD. CDR3 residues: CAISRGEDNEKLFF. CDR3 coding DNA: TGTGCCATCAGCAGGGGGGAGGATAATGAAAAACTGTTTTTT.

This clone was detected only once. The chain carries TRBV4-1 and TRBJ2-4, with D possibly matching TRBD1 (5 bases). CDR1 is MGHRA and CDR2 is YSYEKL in the germline V gene. The CDR3 consists of 14 residues. Trimming stripped 5 bases from V and 2 bases from J, with 10 bases between. CDR3 sequence: CASSVGVSKNIQYF. The DNA for the CDR3 is TGCGCCAGCAGCGTAGGGGTATCCAAAAACATTCAGTACTTC.

The gene calls are TRBV11-1 and TRBJ2-3, with D uncertain. Trimming removed 1 base at V and 1 base at J, with 6 bases between. CDR1 is SGHAT, CDR2 FQDESV, per germline (reference sequence). The CDR3 is 14 residues long. CDR3 residues: CASSLGGGTDTQYF. CDR3 coding DNA: TGTGCCAGCAGCTTAGGTGGAGGCACAGATACGCAGTATTTT.

This clone was observed many times. The rearrangement uses TRBV9 and TRBJ1-1; possibly TRBD1 for D (6 bases). The germline V gene encodes CDR1 SGDLS and CDR2 YYNGEE. CDR3 length: 15 amino acids. Trimming cost V 1 base and J 1 base, with 11 bases left between them. CDR3 nucleotides: TGTGCCAGCAGCGTATACCCGGGACAGAACACTGAAGCTTTCTTT. Translating it yields CASSVYPGQNTEAFF.

The CDR3 nucleotides are TGTGCCAGCAGTTTGGTTTCAGGGAGGGACGAGCAGTACTTC. This codes for CASSLVSGRDEQYF. The J gene is TRBJ2-7, the V gene TRBV28; 7 bases agree with TRBD2. Germline assignment: CDR1 MDHEN and CDR2 SYDVKM. J gave up 5 bases and V 3 bases, and 7 bases lay outside the gene matches. The CDR3 is made up of 14 amino acids.

The J gene is TRBJ2-1, the V gene TRBV25-1; 8 nucleotides align to TRBD1. There are 13 residues in the CDR3. Germline values: CDR1 MGHDK, CDR2 SYGVNS. V shed 4 bases, J shed 4 bases, and the junction held 0 bases outside the gene matches. Here the CDR3 DNA reads TGTGCCAGCAGTGGGGACAGGTACAATGAGCAGTTCTTC. Protein: CASSGDRYNEQFF.

The chain links TRBV9 to TRBJ1-1, with 7 bases that match TRBD1. The CDR3 loop spans 15 amino acids. The ends lost 0 bases at V and 3 bases at J; junction bases unmatched: 5. Germline V CDR1 and CDR2: SGDLS, YYNGEE. The CDR3 loop is CASSVVRDSYTEAFF. In DNA form, the CDR3 reads TGTGCCAGCAGCGTAGTAAGGGACAGTTACACTGAAGCTTTCTTT.

This sequence joins TRBV30 and TRBJ1-6; 7 bases line up with TRBD1. The CDR3 sequence is 15 residues long. CDR1 is GTSNPN and CDR2 is SVGIG in the germline V gene (reference sequence). V lost 3 bases, J lost 9 bases, and 11 bases stayed unmatched. CDR3 loop: CAWSPRQGRISPLHF. The CDR3 DNA sequence: TGTGCCTGGAGCCCGAGACAGGGAAGGATTTCACCCCTCCACTTT.

There are a few counts of this clone. V usage is TRBV6-5 and J usage is TRBJ2-7; weak D call: TRBD1 (6 bases). Between the trimmed V and J ends, which lost 0 bases and 6 bases, there was a span of 6 bases. The CDR3 has 12 amino acids. Germline V gene lookup returns CDR1 MNHEY and CDR2 SVGAGI. CDR3 sequence reads: CASSYSTGEQYF. The CDR3 coding sequence is TGTGCCAGCAGTTACTCGACAGGCGAGCAGTACTTC.

J is TRBJ1-6 and V is TRBV28; tentative D call: TRBD1 (5 bases). Germline values: CDR1 MDHEN, CDR2 SYDVKM. V gave up 4 bases and J gave up 14 bases, with 21 bases separating them. The CDR3 totals 15 residues. The CDR3 reads CASSSTVGQGRTLHF. The CDR3 DNA follows: TGTGCCAGCAGTTCGACCGTTGGGCAGGGTCGTACCCTCCACTTT.

The J gene is TRBJ2-1, the V gene TRBV5-5; 8 nucleotides align to TRBD1. This CDR3 comprises 18 residues. Per the germline V gene, CDR1 is SGHKS and CDR2 is YYEKEE (reference sequence). With 5 bases clipped from V and 6 bases from J, the junction kept 19 bases outside the gene matches. As DNA, the CDR3 is TGTGCCAGCAGTCTGGACGGGCAGGGGGCTGCTTGGGGCAATGAGCAGTTCTTC. Translation gives CASSLDGQGAAWGNEQFF.

The chain joins TRBV2 to TRBJ1-6; 7 nucleotides match TRBD1. The junction had 8 bases not matched to a gene; V was cut back by 6 bases and J by 9 bases. This CDR3 spans 14 amino acids. Germline assignment: CDR1 SNHLY and CDR2 FYNNEI. CDR3: CASRAGQNLSPLHF. CDR3 sequence (DNA): TGTGCCAGCAGGGCGGGACAGAACCTTTCACCCCTCCACTTT.

The chain couples TRBV7-8 to TRBJ1-3; tentative D call: TRBD1 (5 bases). V dropped 3 bases and J dropped 4 bases, with 10 bases sitting between them. CDR3 size: 14 residues. From germline, CDR1 is SGHVS and CDR2 FQNEAQ. As DNA, the CDR3 is TGTGCCAGCAGCTTTCAGGGTAGAGGAAACACCATATATTTT. Translated, it gives CASSFQGRGNTIYF.